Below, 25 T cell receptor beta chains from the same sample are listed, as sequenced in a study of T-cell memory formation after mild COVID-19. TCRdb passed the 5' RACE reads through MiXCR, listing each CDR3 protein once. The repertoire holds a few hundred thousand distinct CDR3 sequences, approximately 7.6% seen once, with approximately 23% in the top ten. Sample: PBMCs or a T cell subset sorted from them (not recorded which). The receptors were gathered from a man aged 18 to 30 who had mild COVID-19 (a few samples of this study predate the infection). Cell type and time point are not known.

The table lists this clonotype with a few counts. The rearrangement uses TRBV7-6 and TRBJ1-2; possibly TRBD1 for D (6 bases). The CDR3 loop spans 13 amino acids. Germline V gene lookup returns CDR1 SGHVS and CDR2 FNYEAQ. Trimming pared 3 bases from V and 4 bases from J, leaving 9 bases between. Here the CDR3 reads CASSFEQGYGYTF. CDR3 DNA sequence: TGTGCCAGCAGCTTTGAACAGGGCTATGGCTACACCTTC. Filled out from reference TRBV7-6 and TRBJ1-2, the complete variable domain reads GAGVSQSPRYKVTKRGQDVALRCDPISGHVSLYWYRQALGQGPEFLTYFNYEAQQDKSGLPNDRFSAERPEGSISTLTIQRTEQRDSAMYRCASSFEQGYGYTFGSGTRLTVV.

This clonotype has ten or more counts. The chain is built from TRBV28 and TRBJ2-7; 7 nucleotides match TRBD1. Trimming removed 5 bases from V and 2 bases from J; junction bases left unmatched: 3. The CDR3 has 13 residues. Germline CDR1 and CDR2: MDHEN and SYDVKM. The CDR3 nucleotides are TGTGCCAGCAGTATCGGACAGGCCTACGAGCAGTACGTC. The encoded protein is CASSIGQAYEQYV.

CDR3: CASSPRLAGVRGIQYF. The CDR3 DNA reads as TGTGCCAGCAGCCCGAGACTAGCGGGGGTTCGGGGTATTCAGTACTTC. This chain uses TRBV3-1 with TRBJ2-4; 12 nucleotides line up with TRBD2. This CDR3 contains 16 residues. Germline V gives CDR1 LGHDT, CDR2 YNNKEL (reference sequence). J lost 10 bases, V lost 4 bases, and 11 bases had no gene match.

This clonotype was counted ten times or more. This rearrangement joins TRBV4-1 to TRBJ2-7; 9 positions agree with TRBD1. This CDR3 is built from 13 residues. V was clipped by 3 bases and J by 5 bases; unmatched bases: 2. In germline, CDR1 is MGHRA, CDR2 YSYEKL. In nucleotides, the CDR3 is TGCGCCAGCAGCCAGAGACAGGGGGACGAGCAGTACGTC. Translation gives CASSQRQGDEQYV.

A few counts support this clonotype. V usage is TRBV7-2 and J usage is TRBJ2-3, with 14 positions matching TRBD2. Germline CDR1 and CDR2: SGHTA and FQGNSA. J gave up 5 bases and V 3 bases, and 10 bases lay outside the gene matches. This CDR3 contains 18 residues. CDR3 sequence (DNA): TGTGCCAGCAGCTTCGGACTAGCGGGGGGACCTGGGAAAGATACGCAGTATTTT. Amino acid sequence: CASSFGLAGGPGKDTQYF.

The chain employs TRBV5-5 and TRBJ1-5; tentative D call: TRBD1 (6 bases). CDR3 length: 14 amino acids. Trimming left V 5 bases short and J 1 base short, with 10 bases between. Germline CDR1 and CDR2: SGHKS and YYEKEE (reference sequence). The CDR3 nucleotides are TGTGCCAGCAGACGGGGACAAAGCAATCAGCCCCAGCATTTT. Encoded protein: CASRRGQSNQPQHF.

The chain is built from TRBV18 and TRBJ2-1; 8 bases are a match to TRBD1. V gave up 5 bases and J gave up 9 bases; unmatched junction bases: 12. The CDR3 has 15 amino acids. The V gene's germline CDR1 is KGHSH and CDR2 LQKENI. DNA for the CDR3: TGTGCCAGCTCATCTTCAGGGACAGGTATGAGTGAGCAGTTCTTC. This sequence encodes CASSSSGTGMSEQFF.

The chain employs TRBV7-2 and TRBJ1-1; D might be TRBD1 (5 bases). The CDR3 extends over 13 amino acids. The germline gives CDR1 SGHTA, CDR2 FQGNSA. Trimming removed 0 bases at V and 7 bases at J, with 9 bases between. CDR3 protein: CASSLAGTGEAFF. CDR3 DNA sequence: TGTGCCAGCAGCTTAGCGGGAACAGGTGAAGCTTTCTTT.

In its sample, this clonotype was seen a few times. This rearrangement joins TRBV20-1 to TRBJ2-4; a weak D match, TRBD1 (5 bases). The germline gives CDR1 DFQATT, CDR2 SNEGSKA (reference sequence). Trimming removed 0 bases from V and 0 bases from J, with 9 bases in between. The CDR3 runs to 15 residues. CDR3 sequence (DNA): TGCAGTGCTAGAGAGACAGCTAAAGCCAAAAACATTCAGTACTTC. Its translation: CSARETAKAKNIQYF.

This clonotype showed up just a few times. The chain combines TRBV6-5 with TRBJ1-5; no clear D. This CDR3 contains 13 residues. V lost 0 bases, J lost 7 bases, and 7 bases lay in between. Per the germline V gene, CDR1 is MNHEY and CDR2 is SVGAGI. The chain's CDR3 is CASSYSAGQPQHF. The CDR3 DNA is TGTGCCAGCAGTTACTCGGCGGGGCAGCCCCAGCATTTT.

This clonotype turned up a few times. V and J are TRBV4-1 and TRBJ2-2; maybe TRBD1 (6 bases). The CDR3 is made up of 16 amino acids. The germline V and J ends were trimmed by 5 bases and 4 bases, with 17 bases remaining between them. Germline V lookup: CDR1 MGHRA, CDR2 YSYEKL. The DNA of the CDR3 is TGCGCCAGCAGCTCTAGGGTAGGGGGAAGCACCGGGGAGCTGTTTTTT. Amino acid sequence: CASSSRVGGSTGELFF.

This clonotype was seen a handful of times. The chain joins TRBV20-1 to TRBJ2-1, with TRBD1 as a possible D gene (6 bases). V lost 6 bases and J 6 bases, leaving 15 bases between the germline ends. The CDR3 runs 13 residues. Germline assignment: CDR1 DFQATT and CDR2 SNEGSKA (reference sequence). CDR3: CSAPRTALNEQFF. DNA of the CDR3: TGCAGTGCCCCCAGGACAGCGCTCAATGAGCAGTTCTTC.

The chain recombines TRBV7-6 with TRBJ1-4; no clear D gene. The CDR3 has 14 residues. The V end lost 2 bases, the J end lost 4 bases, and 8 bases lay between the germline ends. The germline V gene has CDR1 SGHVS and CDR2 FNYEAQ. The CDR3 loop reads CASSLTTSNEKLFF. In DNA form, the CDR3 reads TGTGCCAGCAGCTTAACGACCAGTAATGAAAAACTGTTTTTT. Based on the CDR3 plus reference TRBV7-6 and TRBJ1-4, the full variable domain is GAGVSQSPRYKVTKRGQDVALRCDPISGHVSLYWYRQALGQGPEFLTYFNYEAQQDKSGLPNDRFSAERPEGSISTLTIQRTEQRDSAMYRCASSLTTSNEKLFFGSGTQLSVL.

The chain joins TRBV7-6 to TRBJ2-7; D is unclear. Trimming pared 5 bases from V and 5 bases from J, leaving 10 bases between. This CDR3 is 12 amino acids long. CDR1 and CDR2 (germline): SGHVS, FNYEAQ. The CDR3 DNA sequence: TGTGCCAGCAGCACCCTCGGAGACGAGCAGTACTTC. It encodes CASSTLGDEQYF.

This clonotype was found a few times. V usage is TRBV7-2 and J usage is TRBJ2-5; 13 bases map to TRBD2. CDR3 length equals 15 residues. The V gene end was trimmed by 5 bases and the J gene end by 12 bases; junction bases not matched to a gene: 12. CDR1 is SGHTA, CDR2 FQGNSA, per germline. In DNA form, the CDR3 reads TGTGCCAGCAGCGGCAGGACTAGCGGGGGCCGCCTTGAGTACTTC. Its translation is CASSGRTSGGRLEYF.

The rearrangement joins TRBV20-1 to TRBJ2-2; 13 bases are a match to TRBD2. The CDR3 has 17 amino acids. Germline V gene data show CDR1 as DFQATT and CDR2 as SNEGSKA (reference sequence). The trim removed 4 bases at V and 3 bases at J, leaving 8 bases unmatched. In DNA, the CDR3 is TGCAGTGCTACCGGGACTAGCGGGACTTCAGACACCGGGGAGCTGTTTTTT. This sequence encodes CSATGTSGTSDTGELFF.

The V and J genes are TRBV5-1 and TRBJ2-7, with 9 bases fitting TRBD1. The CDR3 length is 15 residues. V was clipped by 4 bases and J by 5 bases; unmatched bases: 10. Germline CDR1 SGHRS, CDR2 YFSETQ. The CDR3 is CASSPEGTGTHEQYF. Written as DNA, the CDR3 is TGCGCCAGCAGCCCGGAAGGGACAGGGACCCACGAGCAGTACTTC.

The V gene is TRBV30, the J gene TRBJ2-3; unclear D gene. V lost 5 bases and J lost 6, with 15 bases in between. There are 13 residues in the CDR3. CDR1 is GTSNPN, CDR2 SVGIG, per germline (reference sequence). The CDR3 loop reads CAWEPGLGDTQYF. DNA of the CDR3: TGTGCCTGGGAACCGGGCCTAGGGGATACGCAGTATTTT.

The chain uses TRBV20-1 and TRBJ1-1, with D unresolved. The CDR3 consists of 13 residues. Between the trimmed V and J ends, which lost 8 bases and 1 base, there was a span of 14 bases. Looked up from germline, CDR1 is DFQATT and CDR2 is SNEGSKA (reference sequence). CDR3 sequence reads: CSPTRSGNTEAFF. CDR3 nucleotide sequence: TGCAGTCCAACACGGAGTGGGAACACTGAAGCTTTCTTT.

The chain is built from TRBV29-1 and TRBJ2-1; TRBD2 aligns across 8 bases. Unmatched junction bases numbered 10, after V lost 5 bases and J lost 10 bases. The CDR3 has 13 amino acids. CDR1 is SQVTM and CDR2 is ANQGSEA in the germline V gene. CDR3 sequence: CSVFVGSGGEQFF. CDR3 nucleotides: TGCAGCGTTTTCGTCGGCTCGGGAGGGGAGCAGTTCTTC.

The CDR3 protein is CASSFLGTQETQYF. In DNA, the CDR3 is TGTGCCAGCAGTTTCCTCGGGACGCAAGAGACCCAGTACTTC. The gene calls are TRBV27 and TRBJ2-5; D is tentatively TRBD1 or TRBD2 (5 bases each). The CDR3 contains 14 residues. CDR1 and CDR2 (germline): MNHEY, SMNVEV (reference sequence). Trimming pared 3 bases from V and 2 bases from J, leaving 10 bases between.

The CDR3 coding sequence is TGTGCCAGCAGGGGACAGGCGACCTACGAGCAGTACGTC. Translation: CASRGQATYEQYV. The V call is TRBV28, the J call TRBJ2-7; 8 bases line up with TRBD1. V was pared by 6 bases and J by 2 bases, with 3 bases of the junction left unmatched. Germline V gene data show CDR1 as MDHEN and CDR2 as SYDVKM. This CDR3 region has 13 residues.

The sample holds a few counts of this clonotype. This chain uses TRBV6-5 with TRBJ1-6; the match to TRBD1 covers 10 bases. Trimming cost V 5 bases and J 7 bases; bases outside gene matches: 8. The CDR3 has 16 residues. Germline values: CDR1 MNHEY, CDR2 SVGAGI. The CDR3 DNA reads TGTGCCAGCAGTCGCTCCGGGACAGGGGACAATTCACCCCTCCACTTT. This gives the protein CASSRSGTGDNSPLHF.

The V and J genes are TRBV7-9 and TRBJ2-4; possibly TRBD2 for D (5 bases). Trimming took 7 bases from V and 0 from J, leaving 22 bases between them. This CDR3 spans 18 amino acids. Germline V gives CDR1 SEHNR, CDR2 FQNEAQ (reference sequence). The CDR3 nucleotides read TGTGCCAGCACCTCTGGAATCCTAGCACCTCTAGCCAAAAACATTCAGTACTTC. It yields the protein CASTSGILAPLAKNIQYF.

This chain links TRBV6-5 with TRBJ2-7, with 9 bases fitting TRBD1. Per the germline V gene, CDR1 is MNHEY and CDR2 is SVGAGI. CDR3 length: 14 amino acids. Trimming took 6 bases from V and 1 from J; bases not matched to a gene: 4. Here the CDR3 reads CASRRTGDSYEQYV. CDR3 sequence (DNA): TGTGCCAGCAGGCGGACAGGGGATTCCTACGAGCAGTACGTC.